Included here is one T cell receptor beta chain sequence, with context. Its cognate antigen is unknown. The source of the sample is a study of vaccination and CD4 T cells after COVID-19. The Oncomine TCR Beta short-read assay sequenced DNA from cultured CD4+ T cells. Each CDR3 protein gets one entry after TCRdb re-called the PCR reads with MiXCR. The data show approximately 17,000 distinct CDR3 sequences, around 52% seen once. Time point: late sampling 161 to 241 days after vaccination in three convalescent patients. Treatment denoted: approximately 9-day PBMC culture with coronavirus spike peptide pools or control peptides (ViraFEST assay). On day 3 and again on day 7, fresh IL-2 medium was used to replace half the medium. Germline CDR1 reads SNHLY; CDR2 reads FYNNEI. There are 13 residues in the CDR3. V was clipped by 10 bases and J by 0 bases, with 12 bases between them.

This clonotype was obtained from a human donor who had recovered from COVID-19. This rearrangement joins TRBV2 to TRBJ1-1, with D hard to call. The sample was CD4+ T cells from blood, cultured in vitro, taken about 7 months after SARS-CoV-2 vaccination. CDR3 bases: TGTGCCACGTCGTGGGAGATGAACACTGAAGCTTTCTTT. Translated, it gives CATSWEMNTEAFF.